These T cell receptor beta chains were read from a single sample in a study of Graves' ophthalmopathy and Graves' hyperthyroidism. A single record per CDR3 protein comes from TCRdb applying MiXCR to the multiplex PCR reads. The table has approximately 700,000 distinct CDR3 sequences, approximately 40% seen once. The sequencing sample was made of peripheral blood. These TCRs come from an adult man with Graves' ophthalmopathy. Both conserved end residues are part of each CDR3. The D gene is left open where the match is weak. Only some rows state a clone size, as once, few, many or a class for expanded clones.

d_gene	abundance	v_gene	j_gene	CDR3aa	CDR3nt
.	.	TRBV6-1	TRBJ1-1	CASSPAIAQLNTEAFF	TGTGCCAGCTCACCGGCCATCGCGCAATTGAACACTGAAGCTTTCTTT
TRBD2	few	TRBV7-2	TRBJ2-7	CASSLRTSGTTDHFEQYF	TGTGCCAGCAGCTTACGGACTAGCGGGACAACAGACCATTTCGAGCAGTACTTC
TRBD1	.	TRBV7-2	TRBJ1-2	CASRGGDRGYGYTF	TGTGCCAGCAGGGGAGGGGACAGAGGTTATGGCTACACCTTC
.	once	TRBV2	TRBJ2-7	CASSGRYPISYEQYF	TGTGCCAGCAGTGGACGGTACCCCATTTCCTACGAGCAGTACTTC
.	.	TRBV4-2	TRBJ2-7	CASSQGDIYEQYF	TGTGCCAGCAGCCAAGGGGACATTTACGAGCAGTACTTC
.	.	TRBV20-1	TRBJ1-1	CSATPGTPIGAFF	TGCAGTGCTACACCGGGGACACCAATCGGAGCTTTCTTT
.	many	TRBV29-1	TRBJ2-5	CSVGTQSEETQYF	TGCAGCGTTGGAACCCAGAGTGAAGAGACCCAGTACTTC
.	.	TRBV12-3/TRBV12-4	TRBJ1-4	CASSLRRGITNEKLFF	TGTGCCAGCAGTTTAAGGAGGGGGATCACTAATGAAAAACTGTTTTTT
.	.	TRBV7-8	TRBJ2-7	CASSSWTDLYEQYF	TGTGCCAGCAGCTCGTGGACAGATCTCTACGAGCAGTACTTC
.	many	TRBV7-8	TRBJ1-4	CASSLVASIGEKLFF	TGTGCCAGCAGCTTAGTCGCCAGCATCGGAGAAAAACTGTTTTTT
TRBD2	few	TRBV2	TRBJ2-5	CASSGTSGGRRGVETQYF	TGTGCCAGCAGTGGGACTAGCGGGGGGCGCCGGGGGGTGGAGACCCAGTACTTC
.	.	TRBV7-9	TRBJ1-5	CASSLGALWDQPQHF	TGTGCCAGCAGCTTAGGGGCCCTGTGGGATCAGCCCCAGCATTTT
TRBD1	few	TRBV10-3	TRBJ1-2	CASKKTGPNYGYTF	TGTGCCAGCAAGAAGACAGGGCCGAACTATGGCTACACCTTC
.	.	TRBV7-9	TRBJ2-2	CASSQFYTGELFF	TGCGCCAGCAGCCAATTCTACACCGGGGAGCTGTTTTTT
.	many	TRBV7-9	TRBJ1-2	CASAIVGNYGYTF	TGTGCCAGCGCCATCGTAGGGAACTATGGCTACACCTTC
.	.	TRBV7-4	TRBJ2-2	CASSQDIPGELFF	TGTGCCAGCAGCCAAGACATTCCCGGGGAGCTGTTTTTT
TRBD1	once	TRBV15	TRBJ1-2	CATSSELDRAGYTF	TGTGCCACCAGCAGTGAGCTCGACAGGGCGGGCTACACCTTC
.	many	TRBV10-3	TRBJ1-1	CAISPSANTEAFF	TGTGCCATCAGTCCGTCAGCGAACACTGAAGCTTTCTTT
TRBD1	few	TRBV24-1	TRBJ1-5	CATSGLGTGDQPQHF	TGTGCCACCAGTGGTCTTGGGACAGGGGATCAGCCCCAGCATTTT
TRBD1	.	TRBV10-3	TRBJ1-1	CASSRTGVSRPEAFF	TGTGCCAGCAGCCGGACAGGGGTTTCGAGGCCTGAAGCTTTCTTT
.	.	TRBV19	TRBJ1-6	CASTTTDNSPLHF	TGTGCCAGTACCACCACAGATAATTCACCCCTCCACTTT
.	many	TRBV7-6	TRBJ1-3	CASSGAASGNTIYF	TGTGCCAGCAGCGGGGCCGCGTCTGGAAACACCATATATTTT
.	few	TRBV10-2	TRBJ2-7	CASSGGSPYEQYF	TGCGCCAGCAGTGGTGGCAGCCCCTACGAGCAGTACTTC
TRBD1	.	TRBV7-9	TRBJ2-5	CASSLGGAGGTGTQYF	TGTGCCAGCAGCTTAGGAGGGGCAGGGGGCACCGGGACCCAGTACTTC
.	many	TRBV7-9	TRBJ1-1	CASGGIERSEAFF	TGTGCCAGCGGAGGGATTGAGCGCTCTGAAGCTTTCTTT
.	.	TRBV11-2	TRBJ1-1	CASSLVFGSTEAFF	TGTGCCAGCAGCTTAGTATTTGGTTCCACTGAAGCTTTCTTT
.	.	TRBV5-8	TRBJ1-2	CASSLVDRRLDGYTF	TGTGCCAGCAGCTTGGTTGACAGGCGGTTGGATGGCTACACCTTC
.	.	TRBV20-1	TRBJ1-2	CSARGGGQANYGYTF	TGCAGTGCTAGAGGAGGGGGTCAAGCTAACTATGGCTACACCTTC
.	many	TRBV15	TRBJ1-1	CATSRDGVIAEPGGEAFF	TGTGCCACCAGCAGAGATGGAGTTATCGCGGAGCCCGGCGGCGAAGCTTTCTTT
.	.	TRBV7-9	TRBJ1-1	CASSSEGVSRTEAFF	TGTGCCAGCAGCTCAGAGGGGGTTTCTCGGACTGAAGCTTTCTTT
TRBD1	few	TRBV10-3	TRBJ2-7	CASSVLDRSSYEQYF	TGTGCCAGCAGTGTCCTGGACAGGAGCTCCTACGAGCAGTACTTC
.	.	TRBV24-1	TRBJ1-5	CASSYKSNQPQHF	TGTGCCAGCAGTTATAAAAGCAATCAGCCCCAGCATTTT
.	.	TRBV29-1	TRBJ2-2	CSVDRVGELFF	TGCAGCGTTGACAGGGTTGGGGAGCTGTTTTTT
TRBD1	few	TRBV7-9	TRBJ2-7	CASSKDRGVGEQYF	TGTGCCAGCAGTAAGGACAGGGGGGTTGGCGAGCAGTACTTC
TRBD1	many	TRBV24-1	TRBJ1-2	CATSGQGKFHGYTF	TGTGCCACCAGCGGACAGGGAAAGTTTCATGGCTACACCTTC
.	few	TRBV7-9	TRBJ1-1	CASSLMLGLTGSTEAFF	TGTGCCAGCAGCTTAATGTTGGGACTGACAGGTTCCACTGAAGCTTTCTTT
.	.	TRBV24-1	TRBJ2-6	CASRVTGTGANVLTF	TGTGCCAGCAGGGTAACAGGGACTGGGGCCAACGTCCTGACTTTC
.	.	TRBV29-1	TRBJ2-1	CSVSQGTHDEQFF	TGCAGCGTTTCACAGGGTACCCACGATGAGCAGTTCTTC
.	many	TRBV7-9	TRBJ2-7	CASSLGQEYEQYF	TGTGCCAGCAGCTTAGGACAGGAGTACGAGCAGTACTTC